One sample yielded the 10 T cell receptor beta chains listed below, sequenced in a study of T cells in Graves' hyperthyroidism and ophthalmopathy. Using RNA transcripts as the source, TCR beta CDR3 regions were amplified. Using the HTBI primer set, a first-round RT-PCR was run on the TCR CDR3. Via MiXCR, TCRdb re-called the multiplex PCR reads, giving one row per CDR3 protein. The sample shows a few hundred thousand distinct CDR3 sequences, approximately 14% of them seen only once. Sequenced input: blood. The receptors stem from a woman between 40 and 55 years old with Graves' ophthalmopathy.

The CDR3 here is CASSISDNEKLFF. For the CDR3, the DNA is TGTGCCAGTAGTATATCGGATAATGAAAAACTGTTTTTT. The chain combines TRBV19 with TRBJ1-4; D call uncertain. From germline, CDR1 is LNHDA and CDR2 SQIVND (reference sequence). Trimming took off 2 bases at V and 4 bases at J, with 5 bases between the two ends. The CDR3 length is 13 residues.

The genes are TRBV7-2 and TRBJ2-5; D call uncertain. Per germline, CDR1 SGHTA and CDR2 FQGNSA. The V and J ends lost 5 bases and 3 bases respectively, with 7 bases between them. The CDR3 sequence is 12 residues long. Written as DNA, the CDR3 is TGTGCCAGCAGCGTACAGAAAGAGACCCAGTACTTC. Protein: CASSVQKETQYF.

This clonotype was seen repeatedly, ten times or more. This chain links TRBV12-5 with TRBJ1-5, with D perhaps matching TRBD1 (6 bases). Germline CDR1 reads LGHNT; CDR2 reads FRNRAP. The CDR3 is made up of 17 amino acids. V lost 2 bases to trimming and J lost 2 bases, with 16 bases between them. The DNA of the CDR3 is TGTGCTAGTGGTTTGTGGTGGGAGGGGGGAGGCAATCAGCCCCAGCATTTT. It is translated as CASGLWWEGGGNQPQHF.

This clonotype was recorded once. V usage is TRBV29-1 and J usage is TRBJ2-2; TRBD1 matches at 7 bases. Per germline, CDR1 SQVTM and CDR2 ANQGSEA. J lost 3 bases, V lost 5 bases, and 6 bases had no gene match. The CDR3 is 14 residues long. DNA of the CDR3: TGCAGCGTTTCCCGGGACAGTTACACCGGGGAGCTGTTTTTT. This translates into CSVSRDSYTGELFF.

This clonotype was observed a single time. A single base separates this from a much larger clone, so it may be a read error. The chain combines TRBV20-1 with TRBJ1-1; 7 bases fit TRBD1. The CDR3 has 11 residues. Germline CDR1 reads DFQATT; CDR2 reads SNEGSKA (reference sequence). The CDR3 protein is CSAEDRSEAVF. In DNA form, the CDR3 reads TGCAGTGCCGAGGACAGGTCTGAAGCTGTCTTT.

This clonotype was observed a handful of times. The CDR3 loop is CASSRRRTGGSYEQYF. CDR3 in DNA: TGTGCCAGCAGCAGAAGACGGACAGGGGGCTCCTACGAGCAGTACTTC. The V gene is TRBV5-4, the J gene TRBJ2-7, with TRBD1 matching over 10 bases. Germline V gene sequence: CDR1 SGHNT, CDR2 YYREEE (reference sequence). V gave up 4 bases and J gave up 0 bases; unmatched junction bases: 7. The CDR3 consists of 16 residues.

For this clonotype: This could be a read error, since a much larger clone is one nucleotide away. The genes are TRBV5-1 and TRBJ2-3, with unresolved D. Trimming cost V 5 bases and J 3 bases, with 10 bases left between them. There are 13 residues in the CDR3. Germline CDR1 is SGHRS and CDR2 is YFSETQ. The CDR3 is CASRFVETDTQYF. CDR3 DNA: TGCGCCAGCAGGTTCGTAGAAACAGATACGCAGTATTTT.

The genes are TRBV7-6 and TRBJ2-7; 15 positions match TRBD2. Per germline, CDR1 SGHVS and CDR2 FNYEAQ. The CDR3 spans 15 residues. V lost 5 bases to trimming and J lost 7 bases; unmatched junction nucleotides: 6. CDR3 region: CASSPSGLAGGEQYF. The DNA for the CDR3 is TGTGCCAGCAGCCCCTCGGGACTAGCGGGAGGAGAGCAGTACTTC.

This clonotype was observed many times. CDR3 amino acids: CASSPRQAGDYEQYF. The CDR3 DNA reads TGTGCCAGCAGCCCCCGTCAGGCCGGGGACTACGAGCAGTACTTC. This rearrangement joins TRBV7-9 to TRBJ2-7; a possible D gene is TRBD2 (5 bases). V was trimmed by 5 bases and J by 3 bases, leaving 17 bases between them. The germline V gene encodes CDR1 SEHNR and CDR2 FQNEAQ (reference sequence). This CDR3 contains 15 residues. The whole variable domain, remainder taken from reference TRBV7-9 and TRBJ2-7, is DTGVSQNPRHKITKRGQNVTFRCDPISEHNRLYWYRQTLGQGPEFLTYFQNEAQLEKSRLLSDRFSAERPKGSFSTLEIQRTEQGDSAMYLCASSPRQAGDYEQYFGPGTRLTVT.

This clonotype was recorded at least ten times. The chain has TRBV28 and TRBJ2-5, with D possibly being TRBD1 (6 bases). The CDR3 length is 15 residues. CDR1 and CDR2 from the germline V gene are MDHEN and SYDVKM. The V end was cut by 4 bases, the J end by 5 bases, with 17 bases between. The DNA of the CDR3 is TGTGCCAGCAGTTCCACACAGGGCTCAGGGGAGACCCAGTACTTC. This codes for CASSSTQGSGETQYF.